One sample yielded the 29 T cell receptor beta chains listed below, sequenced in a study of long-term antiretroviral therapy in people with HIV. The immunoSEQ assay was v3.0, run at survey level. TCRdb's copy holds only in-frame clones and misses some; the assay was immunoSEQ multiplex PCR. The repertoire has approximately 25,000 clones, roughly 84% of them found once; the top ten carry more than 2%. This sample comprised unsorted PBMCs, obtained 3 years after starting antiretroviral therapy. The origin of the receptors is a man aged 45-60 years with HIV.

V usage is TRBV6-5 and J usage is TRBJ2-2; D possibly matches TRBD1 or TRBD2 (5 bases each). The CDR3 contains 15 residues. The V end was cut by 7 bases, the J end by 2 bases, with 14 bases between. Germline values: CDR1 MNHEY, CDR2 SVGAGI. Written as DNA, the CDR3 is TGTGCCAGCATGTCTGAGGGGAGCAACACCGGGGAGCTGTTTTTT. Amino acid sequence: CASMSEGSNTGELFF.

The chain uses TRBV11-2 and TRBJ2-3; 9 nucleotides match TRBD2. This CDR3 is built from 16 residues. Trimming took 8 bases from V and 5 from J; bases not matched to a gene: 14. CDR1 is SGHAT and CDR2 is FQNNGV in the germline V gene. Written as DNA, the CDR3 is TGTGCCAGCCACCCGAGGGCTAGCGGGGTGGGAGATACGCAGTATTTT. Its translation is CASHPRASGVGDTQYF. The entire variable domain, with the rest obtained from reference TRBV11-2 and TRBJ2-3, is as follows: EAGVAQSPRYKIIEKRQSVAFWCNPISGHATLYWYQQILGQGPKLLIQFQNNGVVDDSQLPKDRFSAERLKGVDSTLKIQPAKLEDSAVYLCASHPRASGVGDTQYFGPGTRLTVL.

The rearrangement uses TRBV5-1 and TRBJ2-5; 9 nucleotides agree with TRBD1. Per the germline V gene, CDR1 is SGHRS and CDR2 is YFSETQ. V lost 0 bases to trimming and J lost 0 bases; unmatched junction nucleotides: 3. This CDR3 spans 16 amino acids. DNA of the CDR3: TGCGCCAGCAGCTTGGATACAGGGGGCAACCAAGAGACCCAGTACTTC. Residues: CASSLDTGGNQETQYF.

In its sample, this clone was seen once. This chain uses TRBV27 with TRBJ2-3; D is uncertain. The CDR3 totals 14 residues. V shed 0 bases and J shed 2 bases, with 6 bases lying between them. The germline V gene has CDR1 MNHEY and CDR2 SMNVEV (reference sequence). CDR3 sequence: CASSLSYPTDTQYF. The CDR3 DNA is TGTGCCAGCAGTTTATCCTATCCCACAGATACGCAGTATTTT.

The chain joins TRBV30 to TRBJ2-1, with 8 bases identical to TRBD1. The CDR3 length is 13 residues. Germline-derived CDR1 and CDR2 are GTSNPN and SVGIG (reference sequence). V lost 7 bases to trimming and J lost 5 bases; unmatched junction nucleotides: 7. The CDR3 bases are TGTGCCTACTCGGACAGGGTGAACAATGAGCAGTTCTTC. Encoded protein: CAYSDRVNNEQFF.

As regards this clone: The sample contains more than one DNA sequence encoding this CDR3. The rearrangement uses TRBV19 and TRBJ1-1, with D tentatively TRBD1 (6 bases). The CDR3 length is 14 residues. V was shortened by 3 bases and J by 1 base, with 9 bases between the two germline ends. Germline V gives CDR1 LNHDA, CDR2 SQIVND (reference sequence). CDR3 DNA: TGTGCCAGTAGTATTGGGGGCGGGAACACTGAAGCTTTCTTT. Residues: CASSIGGGNTEAFF.

The chain uses TRBV7-9 and TRBJ2-1; D is possibly TRBD2 (6 bases). The germline V gene has CDR1 SEHNR and CDR2 FQNEAQ (reference sequence). Trimming removed 4 bases from V and 6 bases from J, with 16 bases in between. CDR3 length: 15 amino acids. Written as DNA, the CDR3 is TGTGCCAGCAGCTGGGGACTTGTAAATATCAATGAGCAGTTCTTC. Translated, it gives CASSWGLVNINEQFF.

This sequence joins TRBV4-3 and TRBJ2-1, with TRBD1 as a possible D gene (5 bases). V lost 4 bases and J 0 bases, leaving 13 bases between the germline ends. There are 16 residues in the CDR3. Germline V gene sequence: CDR1 LGHNA, CDR2 YSLEER. The CDR3 DNA sequence: TGCGCCAGCAGCCCGATTCGCAGGGTCTCCTACAATGAGCAGTTCTTC. Its translation: CASSPIRRVSYNEQFF.

This clone has more than one count but fewer than ten. The chain couples TRBV7-9 to TRBJ2-1, with D uncertain. Trimming took 10 bases from V and 7 from J, leaving 17 bases between them. This CDR3 contains 13 residues. Germline V gives CDR1 SEHNR, CDR2 FQNEAQ (reference sequence). Here the CDR3 reads CAIIRIGVNEQFF. Here the CDR3 DNA reads TGTGCCATCATTAGGATTGGGGTAAATGAGCAGTTCTTC. The full variable domain, with the rest looked up from reference TRBV7-9 and TRBJ2-1, is DTGVSQNPRHKITKRGQNVTFRCDPISEHNRLYWYRQTLGQGPEFLTYFQNEAQLEKSRLLSDRFSAERPKGSFSTLEIQRTEQGDSAMYLCAIIRIGVNEQFFGPGTRLTVL.

The chain's CDR3 is CASSFGSREQFF. The CDR3 nucleotides are TGTGCCAGCAGCTTCGGCAGCCGTGAGCAGTTCTTC. J is TRBJ2-1 and V is TRBV11-2; D uncertain. CDR1 SGHAT and CDR2 FQNNGV come from the germline V gene. Between the trimmed V and J ends, which lost 3 bases and 9 bases, there was a span of 9 bases. This CDR3 contains 12 residues.

The V gene is TRBV27, the J gene TRBJ1-2; weak D call: TRBD1 (5 bases). The CDR3 totals 14 residues. Per the germline V gene, CDR1 is MNHEY and CDR2 is SMNVEV (reference sequence). The germline V and J ends were trimmed by 2 bases and 5 bases, with 12 bases remaining between them. In nucleotides, the CDR3 is TGTGCCAGCAGTTTACACCCAAGACAGTATGGCTACACCTTC. This encodes CASSLHPRQYGYTF.

V usage is TRBV6-6 and J usage is TRBJ2-3; 9 bases map to TRBD1. V dropped 7 bases and J dropped 1; count of bases not matched to a gene: 6. The CDR3 covers 15 residues. CDR1 and CDR2 (germline): MNHNY, SVGAGI (reference sequence). CDR3 amino acids: CASIPDRGGTDTQYF. In DNA, the CDR3 is TGTGCCAGCATCCCGGACAGGGGCGGCACAGATACGCAGTATTTT.

This clone appeared a single time. The chain employs TRBV2 and TRBJ2-7; D may correspond to TRBD1 or TRBD2 (5 bases each). Germline CDR1 reads SNHLY; CDR2 reads FYNNEI. The CDR3 has 13 residues. V was shortened by 8 bases and J by 5 bases, with 16 bases between the two germline ends. In nucleotides, the CDR3 is TGTGCCAGCGCCCGGGACGGAGTCAACGAGCAGTACTTC. Protein sequence: CASARDGVNEQYF.

The CDR3 DNA follows: TGTGCCAGCAGCTCCCGGACTAGCGGTAACAATGAGCAGTTCTTC. Its translation: CASSSRTSGNNEQFF. This sequence joins TRBV7-9 and TRBJ2-1; 10 nucleotides align to TRBD2. The germline gives CDR1 SEHNR, CDR2 FQNEAQ (reference sequence). The CDR3 runs to 15 residues. V dropped 4 bases and J dropped 5; count of bases not matched to a gene: 5.

The rearrangement links TRBV19 to TRBJ1-1; possibly TRBD1 for D (6 bases). Per germline, CDR1 LNHDA and CDR2 SQIVND (reference sequence). CDR3 length: 16 residues. The V end lost 4 bases, the J end lost 4 bases, and 19 bases lay between the germline ends. The CDR3 region is CASSRTGFFLGTEAFF. DNA of the CDR3: TGTGCCAGTAGTAGAACAGGGTTCTTTTTGGGCACTGAAGCTTTCTTT.

This clone turned up a few times. V gene TRBV7-9 combines with J gene TRBJ2-7, with 7 bases that match TRBD2. Germline assignment: CDR1 SEHNR and CDR2 FQNEAQ (reference sequence). V lost 10 bases to trimming and J lost 2 bases; unmatched junction nucleotides: 17. This CDR3 region has 16 residues. The CDR3 sequence is CATGPFGTTLTYEQYF. CDR3 nucleotides: TGTGCCACCGGGCCCTTCGGGACTACACTTACCTACGAGCAGTACTTC. Full variable domain (rest looked up from reference TRBV7-9 and TRBJ2-7): DTGVSQNPRHKITKRGQNVTFRCDPISEHNRLYWYRQTLGQGPEFLTYFQNEAQLEKSRLLSDRFSAERPKGSFSTLEIQRTEQGDSAMYLCATGPFGTTLTYEQYFGPGTRLTVT.

This clone has a single count. The rearrangement joins TRBV7-2 to TRBJ2-3; the D gene is possibly TRBD2 (6 bases). Per germline, CDR1 SGHTA and CDR2 FQGNSA. The CDR3 has 16 amino acids. V lost 2 bases and J 0 bases, leaving 12 bases between the germline ends. CDR3 DNA sequence: TGTGCCAGCAGCTTACGAGGCGGGGAAAGCACAGATACGCAGTATTTT. This sequence encodes CASSLRGGESTDTQYF.

The gene calls are TRBV5-6 and TRBJ2-5, with TRBD2 matching 8 bases. V lost 1 base and J lost 5; bases outside the gene matches: 10. The CDR3 consists of 16 residues. CDR1 and CDR2 (germline): SGHDT, YYEEEE. The CDR3 sequence: CASSLFRRGARETQYF. The DNA of the CDR3 is TGTGCCAGCAGCTTGTTTCGGCGGGGGGCGCGGGAGACCCAGTACTTC. Filled out from reference TRBV5-6 and TRBJ2-5, the complete variable domain reads DAGVTQSPTHLIKTRGQQVTLRCSPKSGHDTVSWYQQALGQGPQFIFQYYEEEERQRGNFPDRFSGHQFPNYSSELNVNALLLGDSALYLCASSLFRRGARETQYFGPGTRLLVL.

This chain links TRBV28 with TRBJ2-3; 7 nucleotides line up with TRBD2. Looked up from germline, CDR1 is MDHEN and CDR2 is SYDVKM. The CDR3 runs 17 residues. J lost 2 bases, V lost 3 bases, and 11 bases had no gene match. CDR3 region: CASSFLREGGPTDTQYF. The CDR3, as DNA: TGTGCCAGCAGTTTTCTTAGGGAGGGAGGGCCCACAGATACGCAGTATTTT.

The rearrangement joins TRBV5-1 to TRBJ2-7; D uncertain. CDR1 is SGHRS, CDR2 YFSETQ, per germline. The CDR3 sequence is 16 residues long. Between the trimmed V and J ends, which lost 1 base and 5 bases, there was a span of 19 bases. This CDR3 is CASSLRVDSIDHEQYF. CDR3 nucleotides: TGCGCCAGCAGCTTGAGAGTTGACTCTATTGACCACGAGCAGTACTTC.

V is TRBV2 and J is TRBJ2-1; a weak D match, TRBD2 (6 bases). The CDR3 is made up of 13 amino acids. Germline V gene lookup returns CDR1 SNHLY and CDR2 FYNNEI. Trimming removed 0 bases from V and 15 bases from J, with 15 bases in between. CDR3 sequence (DNA): TGTGCCAGCAGTGAAGCGCCGAAGACTAGTGGGTTCTTC. Translating it yields CASSEAPKTSGFF.

The chain recombines TRBV27 with TRBJ1-5; a weak D match, TRBD1 (6 bases). This CDR3 spans 13 amino acids. V dropped 10 bases and J dropped 4 bases, with 14 bases sitting between them. CDR1 is MNHEY, CDR2 SMNVEV, per germline (reference sequence). The CDR3 DNA reads TGTGCCACCGCGGACAGAAGTAATCAGCCCCAGCATTTT. Its protein product is CATADRSNQPQHF.

This sequence joins TRBV7-2 and TRBJ1-2; TRBD1 aligns across 9 bases. Trimming removed 4 bases from V and 5 bases from J; junction bases left unmatched: 11. The CDR3 totals 16 residues. The germline gives CDR1 SGHTA, CDR2 FQGNSA. The CDR3 protein is CASSSLPGQGIYGYTF. The DNA of the CDR3 is TGTGCCAGCAGCTCGCTTCCGGGACAGGGTATTTATGGCTACACCTTC.

This sequence joins TRBV7-2 and TRBJ2-2; D is possibly TRBD2 (6 bases). CDR1 SGHTA and CDR2 FQGNSA come from the germline V gene. The CDR3 totals 15 residues. Deletions cut 6 bases from V and 0 bases from J, with 11 bases between. The CDR3 bases are TGTGCCAGCAGTTCTAGCGCGCCGAACACCGGGGAGCTGTTTTTT. Encoded protein: CASSSSAPNTGELFF.

This clone was counted between two and nine times. The chain employs TRBV19 and TRBJ1-5; a possible D gene is TRBD1 (5 bases). V lost 6 bases to trimming and J lost 3 bases, with 18 bases between them. In germline, CDR1 is LNHDA, CDR2 SQIVND (reference sequence). The CDR3 consists of 16 residues. CDR3 sequence: CASRVQRGLYNQPQHF. CDR3 bases: TGTGCCAGTAGGGTCCAGAGGGGACTTTACAATCAGCCCCAGCATTTT.

The chain combines TRBV5-4 with TRBJ2-5; 9 bases line up with TRBD2. The ends lost 4 bases at V and 5 bases at J; junction bases unmatched: 9. The CDR3 totals 15 residues. Germline values: CDR1 SGHNT, CDR2 YYREEE (reference sequence). The CDR3 nucleotides read TGTGCCAGCAGCCAACCCGCGGGAGGGGGCGAGACCCAGTACTTC. Translation gives CASSQPAGGGETQYF.

The chain recombines TRBV28 with TRBJ1-2, with D possibly being TRBD1 (6 bases). The germline V and J ends were trimmed by 6 bases and 6 bases, with 8 bases remaining between them. The CDR3 length is 11 residues. Germline loops: CDR1 MDHEN, CDR2 SYDVKM. In nucleotides, the CDR3 is TGTGCCAGCAGATCAGGGGATGGCTACACCTTC. It encodes CASRSGDGYTF.

This chain connects TRBV4-3 to TRBJ1-5; 9 nucleotides agree with TRBD1. Germline assignment: CDR1 LGHNA and CDR2 YSLEER. The CDR3 length is 15 residues. Trimming took 4 bases from V and 7 from J; bases not matched to a gene: 8. The CDR3 sequence is CASSLRTGEPQPQHF. As DNA, the CDR3 is TGCGCCAGCAGCCTGCGGACAGGGGAGCCCCAGCCCCAGCATTTT.

This clone showed up just once. The J gene is TRBJ1-6, the V gene TRBV7-2; the D is unclear. CDR3 length: 14 amino acids. CDR1 SGHTA and CDR2 FQGNSA come from the germline V gene. Trimming cost V 3 bases and J 4 bases, with 7 bases left between them. CDR3 amino acids: CASSLDGYNSPLHF. CDR3 bases: TGTGCCAGCAGCTTGGACGGATATAATTCACCCCTCCACTTT.